This TCR beta chain was recorded in a study of neurological immune-mediated disorders. On the study more broadly: For the approximately 35 multiple sclerosis patients, the disease was relapsing-remitting in roughly 31 and secondary progressive in 3. Study outcomes and limitations: The level of TCR clonal expansion was highest in patients with HTLV-1-associated myelopathy and lowest in multiple sclerosis, where it fell below the level seen in healthy controls.

PBMCs numbering 2 million and stored at -80 C yielded the unsorted libraries. Via MiXCR, TCRdb re-called the 5' RACE reads, giving one row per CDR3 protein. The table lists 45,000 to 70,000 distinct CDR3 sequences, about 4% of them singletons. The germline V and J ends were trimmed by 0 bases and 5 bases, with 16 bases remaining between them. This CDR3 comprises 16 residues. The germline V gene has CDR1 LGHDT and CDR2 YNNKEL (reference sequence). As regards this clonotype: The antigen is not known. This may be a read error, as it is one base from a much larger clone.

The chain joins TRBV3-1 to TRBJ2-5; D call uncertain. The receptor was derived from a man in his forties or fifties with multiple sclerosis. The sequenced material came from PBMCs. CDR3 in DNA: TGTGCCAGCAGCCAAGATGGGCCGCCTAAGTGGGAGACCCAGTACTTC. It encodes CASSQDGPPKWETQYF.